This T cell receptor (beta chain) was sequenced during a study of beta chain features in type 1 diabetes. Study-level findings and limits: PCR could preferentially amplify shorter templates, alike in patients and controls.

The sequenced template was cDNA made from the entire isolated RNA. Some clones are missing from TCRdb's copy, which holds only in-frame ones; the method was immunoSEQ multiplex PCR. The sample carries 450,000 to 600,000 clones, 30% recorded once. One heparinised draw of blood, averaging approximately 110 mL, came from each donor. As to this clone: The antigen is undetermined.

V was cut by 4 bases and J by 6 bases, with 9 bases left in between. The CDR3 sequence is 12 residues long. CDR1 MDHEN and CDR2 SYDVKM come from the germline V gene. Material: naive CD4+ T cells from blood. The receptor was isolated from a man in his late teens or twenties in good health. This sequence joins TRBV28 and TRBJ1-2; no reliable D call. The DNA of the CDR3 is TGTGCCAGCAGTTCACAAGTTGATGGCTACACCTTC. Protein product: CASSSQVDGYTF.